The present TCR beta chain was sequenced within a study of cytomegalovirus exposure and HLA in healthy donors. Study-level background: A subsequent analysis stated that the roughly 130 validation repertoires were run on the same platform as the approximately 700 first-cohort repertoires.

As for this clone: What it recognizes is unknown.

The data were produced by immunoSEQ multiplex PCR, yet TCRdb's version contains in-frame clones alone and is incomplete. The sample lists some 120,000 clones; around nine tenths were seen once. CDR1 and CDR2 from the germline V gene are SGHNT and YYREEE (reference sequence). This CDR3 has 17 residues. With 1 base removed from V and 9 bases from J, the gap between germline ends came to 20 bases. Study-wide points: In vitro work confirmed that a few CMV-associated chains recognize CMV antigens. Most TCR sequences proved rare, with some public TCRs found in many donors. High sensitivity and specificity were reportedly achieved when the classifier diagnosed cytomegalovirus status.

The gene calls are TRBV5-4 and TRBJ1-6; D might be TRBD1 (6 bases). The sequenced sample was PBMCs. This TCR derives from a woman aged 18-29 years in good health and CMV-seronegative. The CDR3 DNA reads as TGTGCCAGCAGCTTGATGGGGGGGGCAATTGAGGGTTCACCCCTCCACTTT. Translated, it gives CASSLMGGAIEGSPLHF.